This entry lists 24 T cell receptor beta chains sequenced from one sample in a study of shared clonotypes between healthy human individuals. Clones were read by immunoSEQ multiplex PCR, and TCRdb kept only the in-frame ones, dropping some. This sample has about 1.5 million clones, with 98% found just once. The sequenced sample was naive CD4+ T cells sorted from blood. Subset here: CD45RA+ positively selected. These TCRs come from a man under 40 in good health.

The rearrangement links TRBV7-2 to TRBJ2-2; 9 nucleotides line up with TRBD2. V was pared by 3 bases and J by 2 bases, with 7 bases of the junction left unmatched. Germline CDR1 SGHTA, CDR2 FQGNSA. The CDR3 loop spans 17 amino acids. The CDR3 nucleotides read TGTGCCAGCAGCTTGGGAAGAGCGGGAGGTAACACCGGGGAGCTGTTTTTT. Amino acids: CASSLGRAGGNTGELFF.

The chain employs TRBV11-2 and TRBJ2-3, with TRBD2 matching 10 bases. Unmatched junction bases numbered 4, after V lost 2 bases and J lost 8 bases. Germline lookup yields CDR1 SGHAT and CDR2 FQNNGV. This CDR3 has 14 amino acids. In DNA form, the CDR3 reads TGTGCCAGCAGCTTATCTAGCGGGAGCAGTACGCAGTATTTT. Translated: CASSLSSGSSTQYF.

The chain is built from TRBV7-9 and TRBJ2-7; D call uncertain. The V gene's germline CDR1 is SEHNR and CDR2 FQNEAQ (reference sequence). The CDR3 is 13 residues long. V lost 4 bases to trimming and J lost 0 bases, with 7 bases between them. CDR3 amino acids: CASSSKFSYEQYF. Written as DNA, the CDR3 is TGTGCCAGCAGCTCGAAATTCTCCTACGAGCAGTACTTC.

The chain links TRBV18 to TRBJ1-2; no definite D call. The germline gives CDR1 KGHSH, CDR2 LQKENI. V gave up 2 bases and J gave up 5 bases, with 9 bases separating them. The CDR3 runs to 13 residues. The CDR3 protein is CASSPKGLYGYTF. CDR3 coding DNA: TGTGCCAGCTCACCAAAAGGACTTTATGGCTACACCTTC.

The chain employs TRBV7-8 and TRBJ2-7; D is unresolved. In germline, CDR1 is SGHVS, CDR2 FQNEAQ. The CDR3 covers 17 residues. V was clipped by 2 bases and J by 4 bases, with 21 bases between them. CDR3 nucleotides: TGTGCCAGCAGCTTAAACGTGCTCGCCGGATCTAGATACGAGCAGTACTTC. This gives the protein CASSLNVLAGSRYEQYF.

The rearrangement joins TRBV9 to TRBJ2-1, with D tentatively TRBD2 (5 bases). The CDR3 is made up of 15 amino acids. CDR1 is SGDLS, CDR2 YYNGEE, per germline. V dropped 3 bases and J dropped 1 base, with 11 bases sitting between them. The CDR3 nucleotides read TGTGCCAGCAGCGGACCGGGAAATTCCTACAATGAGCAGTTCTTC. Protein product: CASSGPGNSYNEQFF.

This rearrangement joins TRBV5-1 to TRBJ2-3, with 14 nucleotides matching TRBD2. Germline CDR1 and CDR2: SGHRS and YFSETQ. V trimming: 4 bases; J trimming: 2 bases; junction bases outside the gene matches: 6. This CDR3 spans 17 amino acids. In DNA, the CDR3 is TGCGCCAGCAGCATAGGACTAGCGGGAGGATCCACAGATACGCAGTATTTT. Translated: CASSIGLAGGSTDTQYF. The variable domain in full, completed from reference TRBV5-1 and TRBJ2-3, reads KAGVTQTPRYLIKTRGQQVTLSCSPISGHRSVSWYQQTPGQGLQFLFEYFSETQRNKGNFPGRFSGRQFSNSRSEMNVSTLELGDSALYLCASSIGLAGGSTDTQYFGPGTRLTVL.

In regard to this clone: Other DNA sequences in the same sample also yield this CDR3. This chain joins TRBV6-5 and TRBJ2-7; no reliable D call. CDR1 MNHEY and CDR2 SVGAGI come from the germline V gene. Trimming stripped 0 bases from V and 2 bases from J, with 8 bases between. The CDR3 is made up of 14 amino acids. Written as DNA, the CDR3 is TGTGCCAGCAGTTACTCGGGCCGTACCTACGAGCAGTACTTC. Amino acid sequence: CASSYSGRTYEQYF.

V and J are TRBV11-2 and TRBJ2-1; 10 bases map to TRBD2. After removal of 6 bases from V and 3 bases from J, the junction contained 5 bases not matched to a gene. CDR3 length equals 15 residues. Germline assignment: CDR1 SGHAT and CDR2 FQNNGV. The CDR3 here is CASREGLANYNEQFF. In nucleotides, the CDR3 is TGTGCCAGCAGGGAGGGACTAGCGAACTACAATGAGCAGTTCTTC.

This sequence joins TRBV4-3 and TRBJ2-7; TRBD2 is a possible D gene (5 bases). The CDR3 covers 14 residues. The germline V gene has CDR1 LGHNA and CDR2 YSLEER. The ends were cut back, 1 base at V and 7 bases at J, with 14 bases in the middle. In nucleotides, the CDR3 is TGCGCCAGCAGCCAAGTGCGGGCCCTTTCTGAGCAGTACTTC. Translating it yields CASSQVRALSEQYF.

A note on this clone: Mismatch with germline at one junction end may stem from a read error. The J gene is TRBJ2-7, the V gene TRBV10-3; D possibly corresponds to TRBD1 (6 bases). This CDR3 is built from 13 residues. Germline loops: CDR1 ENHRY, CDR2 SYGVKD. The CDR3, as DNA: TGTGCCATCACTGAGGACAGCCCCGATGGGCAGTACTTC. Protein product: CAITEDSPDGQYF.

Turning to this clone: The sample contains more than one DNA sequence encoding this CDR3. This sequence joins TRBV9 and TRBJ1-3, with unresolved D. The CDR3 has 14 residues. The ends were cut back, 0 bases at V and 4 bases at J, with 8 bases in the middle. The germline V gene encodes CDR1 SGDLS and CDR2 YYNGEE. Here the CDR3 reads CASSVAGTGNTIYF. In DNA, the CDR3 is TGTGCCAGCAGCGTAGCCGGTACGGGAAACACCATATATTTT. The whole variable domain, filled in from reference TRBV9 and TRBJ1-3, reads DSGVTQTPKHLITATGQRVTLRCSPRSGDLSVYWYQQSLDQGLQFLIQYYNGEERAKGNILERFSAQQFPDLHSELNLSSLELGDSALYFCASSVAGTGNTIYFGEGSWLTVV.

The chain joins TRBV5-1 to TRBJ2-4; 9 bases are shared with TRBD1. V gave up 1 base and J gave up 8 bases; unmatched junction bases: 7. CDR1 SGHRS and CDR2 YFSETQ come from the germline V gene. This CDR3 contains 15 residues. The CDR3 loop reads CASSLTGTGSDIQYF. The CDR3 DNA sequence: TGCGCCAGCAGCTTGACCGGGACAGGGTCTGACATTCAGTACTTC.

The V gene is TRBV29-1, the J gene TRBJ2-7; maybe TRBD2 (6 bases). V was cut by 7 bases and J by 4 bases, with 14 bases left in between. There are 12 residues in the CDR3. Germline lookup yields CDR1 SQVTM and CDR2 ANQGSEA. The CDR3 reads CSAGEVEYEQYF. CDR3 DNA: TGCAGCGCGGGGGAAGTGGAATACGAGCAGTACTTC.

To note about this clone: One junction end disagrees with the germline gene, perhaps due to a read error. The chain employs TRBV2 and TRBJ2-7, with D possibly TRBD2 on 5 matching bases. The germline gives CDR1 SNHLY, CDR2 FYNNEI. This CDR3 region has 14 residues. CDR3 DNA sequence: TGTGCCAGCAGCGAAGAAGGGAGCTCCTACGAGCAGTACTTC. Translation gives CASSEEGSSYEQYF.

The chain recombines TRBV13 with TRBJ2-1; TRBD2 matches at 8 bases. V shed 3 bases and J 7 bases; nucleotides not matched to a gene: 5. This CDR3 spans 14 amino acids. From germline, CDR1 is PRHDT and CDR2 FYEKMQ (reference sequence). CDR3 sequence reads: CASSFSGRLNEQFF. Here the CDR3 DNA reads TGTGCCAGCAGCTTCAGCGGGAGATTGAATGAGCAGTTCTTC. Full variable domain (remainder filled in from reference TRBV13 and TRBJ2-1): AAGVIQSPRHLIKEKRETATLKCYPIPRHDTVYWYQQGPGQDPQFLISFYEKMQSDKGSIPDRFSAQQFSDYHSELNMSSLELGDSALYFCASSFSGRLNEQFFGPGTRLTVL.

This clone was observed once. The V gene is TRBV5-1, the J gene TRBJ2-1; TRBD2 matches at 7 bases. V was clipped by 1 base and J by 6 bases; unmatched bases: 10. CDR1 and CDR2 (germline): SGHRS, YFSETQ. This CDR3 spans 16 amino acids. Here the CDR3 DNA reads TGCGCCAGCAGCTTGCTCCCAGCGGGATTAGGCAATGAGCAGTTCTTC. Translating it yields CASSLLPAGLGNEQFF.

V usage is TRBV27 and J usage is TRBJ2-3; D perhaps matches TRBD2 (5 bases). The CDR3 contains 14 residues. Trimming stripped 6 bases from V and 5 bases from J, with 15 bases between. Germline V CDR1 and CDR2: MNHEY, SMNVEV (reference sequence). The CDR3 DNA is TGTGCCAGCAGGTGGACTGCTACTGGAGATACGCAGTATTTT. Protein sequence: CASRWTATGDTQYF.

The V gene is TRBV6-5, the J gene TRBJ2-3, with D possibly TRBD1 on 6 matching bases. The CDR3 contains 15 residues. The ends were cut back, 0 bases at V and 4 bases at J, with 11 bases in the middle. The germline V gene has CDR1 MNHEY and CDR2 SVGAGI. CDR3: CASSYSRGSSDTQYF. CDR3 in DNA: TGTGCCAGCAGTTACTCGAGGGGGTCGTCAGATACGCAGTATTTT.

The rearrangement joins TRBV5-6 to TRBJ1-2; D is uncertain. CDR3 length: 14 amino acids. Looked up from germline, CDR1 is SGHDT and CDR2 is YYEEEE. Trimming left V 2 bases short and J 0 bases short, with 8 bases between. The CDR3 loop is CASSFRGTNYGYTF. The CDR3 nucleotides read TGTGCCAGCAGCTTCCGGGGAACTAACTATGGCTACACCTTC.

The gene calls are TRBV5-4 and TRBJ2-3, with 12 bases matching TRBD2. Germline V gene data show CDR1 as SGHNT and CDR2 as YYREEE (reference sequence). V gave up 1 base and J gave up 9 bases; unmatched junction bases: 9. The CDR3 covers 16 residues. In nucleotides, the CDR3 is TGTGCCAGCAGCTTGTACCCGACTAGCGGGAGAGAAACGCAGTATTTT. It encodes CASSLYPTSGRETQYF. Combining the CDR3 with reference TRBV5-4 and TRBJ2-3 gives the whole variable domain ETGVTQSPTHLIKTRGQQVTLRCSSQSGHNTVSWYQQALGQGPQFIFQYYREEENGRGNFPPRFSGLQFPNYSSELNVNALELDDSALYLCASSLYPTSGRETQYFGPGTRLTVL.

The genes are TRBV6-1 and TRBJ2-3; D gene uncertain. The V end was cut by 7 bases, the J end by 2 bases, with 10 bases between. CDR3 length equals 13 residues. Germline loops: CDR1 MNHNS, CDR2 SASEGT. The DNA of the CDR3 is TGTGCCAGCACCCATACCCCCACAGATACGCAGTATTTT. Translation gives CASTHTPTDTQYF.

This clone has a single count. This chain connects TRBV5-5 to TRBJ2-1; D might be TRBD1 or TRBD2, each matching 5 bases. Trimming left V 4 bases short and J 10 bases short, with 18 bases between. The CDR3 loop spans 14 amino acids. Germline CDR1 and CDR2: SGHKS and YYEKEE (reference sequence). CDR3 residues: CASSTWDPREEQFF. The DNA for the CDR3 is TGTGCCAGCAGCACCTGGGACCCACGTGAAGAGCAGTTCTTC.

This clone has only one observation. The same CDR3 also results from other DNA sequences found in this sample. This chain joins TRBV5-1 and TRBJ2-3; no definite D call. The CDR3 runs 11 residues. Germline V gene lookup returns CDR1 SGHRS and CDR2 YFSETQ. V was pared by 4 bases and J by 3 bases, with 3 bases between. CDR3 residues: CASSRTDTQYF. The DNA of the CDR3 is TGCGCCAGCAGCCGGACAGATACGCAGTATTTT.